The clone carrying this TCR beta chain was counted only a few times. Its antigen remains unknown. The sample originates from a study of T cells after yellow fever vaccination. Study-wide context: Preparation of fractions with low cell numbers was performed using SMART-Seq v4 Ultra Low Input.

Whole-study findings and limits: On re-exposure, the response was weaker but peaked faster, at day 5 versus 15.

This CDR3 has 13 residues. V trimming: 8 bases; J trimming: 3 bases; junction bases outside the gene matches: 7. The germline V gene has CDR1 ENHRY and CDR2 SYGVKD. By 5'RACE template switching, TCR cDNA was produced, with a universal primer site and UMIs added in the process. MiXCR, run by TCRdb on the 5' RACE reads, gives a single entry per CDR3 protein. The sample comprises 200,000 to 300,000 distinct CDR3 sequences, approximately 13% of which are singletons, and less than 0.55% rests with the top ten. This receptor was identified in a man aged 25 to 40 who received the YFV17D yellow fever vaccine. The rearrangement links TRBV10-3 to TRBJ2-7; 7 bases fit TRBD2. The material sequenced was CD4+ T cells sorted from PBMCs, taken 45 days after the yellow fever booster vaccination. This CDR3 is CAIGTSEHYEQYF. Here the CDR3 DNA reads TGTGCCATCGGAACTAGCGAGCACTACGAGCAGTACTTC.